These T cell receptor beta chains were read from a single sample in a study of radiotherapy plus CTLA-4 blockade in lung cancer. Profiling relied on immunoSEQ multiplex PCR, and the TCRdb table lists in-frame clones only, not all of them. In the table there are 30,000 to 40,000 clones, roughly 79% of which are singletons. This specimen consisted of peripheral blood, obtained from a patient treated with radiotherapy plus ipilimumab. The receptors come from a human donor with non-small cell lung cancer that progressed on radiotherapy plus ipilimumab. CDR3s include the opening cysteine and the closing phenylalanine or tryptophan. A D gene is named only where the DNA matches it firmly. Where a row states a size, it is once, few, many or the class of an expanded clone; other rows omit it.

d_gene	abundance	v_gene	j_gene	len	CDR3aa	CDR3nt
-	-	TRBV28	TRBJ1-2	12	CASSSRVYGYTF	TGTGCCAGCAGTTCTCGAGTATATGGCTACACCTTC
-	-	TRBV28	TRBJ1-5	14	CASSLFSSGQPQHF	TGTGCCAGCAGTTTATTTTCCTCCGGACAGCCCCAGCATTTT
TRBD2	-	TRBV6-1	TRBJ2-3	13	CASREGLADTQYF	TGTGCCAGCAGGGAGGGACTAGCAGATACGCAGTATTTT
-	-	TRBV9	TRBJ2-7	15	CASSALPGPNYEQYF	TGTGCCAGCAGCGCCCTCCCGGGACCAAACTACGAGCAGTACTTC
-	-	TRBV30	TRBJ1-2	14	CAWSGGSLTRGYTF	TGTGCCTGGAGTGGGGGCAGTCTAACGAGGGGCTACACCTTC
-	few	TRBV2	TRBJ1-5	15	CASGDRDGKNQPQHF	TGTGCCAGCGGAGACCGGGACGGAAAAAATCAGCCCCAGCATTTT
-	-	TRBV5-4	TRBJ2-7	17	CASSTPWGGARNEEQYF	TGTGCCAGCAGCACCCCTTGGGGGGGGGCCCGAAATGAGGAGCAGTACTTC
-	few	TRBV5-6	TRBJ2-5	13	CASSLFMEETQYF	TGTGCCAGCAGCTTGTTCATGGAGGAGACCCAGTACTTC
TRBD1	-	TRBV10-3	TRBJ2-7	13	CAIWDRGSYEQYF	TGTGCCATCTGGGACAGGGGATCCTACGAGCAGTACTTC
-	-	TRBV4-1	TRBJ1-2	18	CASSQDRGFEGVNYGYTF	TGCGCCAGCAGCCAAGATCGGGGATTTGAAGGAGTTAACTATGGCTACACCTTC
TRBD1	-	TRBV27	TRBJ2-7	15	CASSPGTGGYNEQYF	TGTGCCAGCAGTCCAGGGACAGGGGGATACAACGAGCAGTACTTC
-	-	TRBV29-1	TRBJ2-2	12	CSGYTLTGELFF	TGCAGCGGCTATACTTTAACCGGGGAGCTGTTTTTT
TRBD2	few	TRBV10-2	TRBJ2-3	18	CASSESLAGRTSTDTQYF	TGCGCCAGCAGTGAGTCCCTAGCGGGGAGAACCAGCACAGATACGCAGTATTTT
-	-	TRBV6-1	TRBJ2-7	13	CASSHGGGYEQYF	TGTGCCAGCAGCCACGGGGGCGGTTACGAGCAGTACTTC
-	-	TRBV5-6	TRBJ2-5	13	CASSAGAQETQYF	TGTGCCAGCAGCGCAGGGGCCCAAGAGACCCAGTACTTC
-	-	TRBV28	TRBJ1-2	13	CASSLGIDYGYTF	TGTGCCAGCAGTTTAGGGATAGACTATGGCTACACCTTC
TRBD1	-	TRBV5-5	TRBJ2-7	12	CASSPTGNEQYF	TGTGCCAGCAGCCCGACAGGGAACGAGCAGTACTTC
TRBD1	-	TRBV10-1	TRBJ2-2	15	CASSEGTGDTGELFF	TGCGCCAGCAGTGAAGGGACAGGGGACACCGGGGAGCTGTTTTTT
TRBD1	once	TRBV28	TRBJ2-4	18	CASSSPGTGILAKNIQYF	TGTGCCAGCAGTTCGCCCGGGACAGGTATACTAGCCAAAAACATTCAGTACTTC
-	-	TRBV6-1	TRBJ1-3	15	CASSPDLASGNTIYF	TGTGCCAGCAGTCCGGACCTAGCCTCTGGAAACACCATATATTTT
-	-	TRBV6-1	TRBJ1-2	14	CAVRGRRSNYGYTF	TGTGCGGTAAGAGGACGGCGATCTAACTATGGCTACACCTTC
-	-	TRBV5-3	TRBJ2-1	16	CARSLQGRYSYNEQFF	TGTGCCAGAAGCCTGCAGGGGCGCTACTCCTACAATGAGCAGTTCTTC
-	-	TRBV18	TRBJ2-2	15	CASSLQREDLGELFF	TGTGCCAGCTCACTCCAAAGGGAAGACCTCGGGGAGCTGTTTTTT
TRBD2	-	TRBV5-4	TRBJ2-7	15	CASSRAGGPTYEQYF	TGTGCCAGCAGCCGAGCGGGAGGGCCTACCTACGAGCAGTACTTC
-	-	TRBV19	TRBJ1-1	13	CASSAPGNTEAFF	TGTGCCAGTAGTGCCCCGGGCAACACTGAAGCTTTCTTT
-	few	TRBV2	TRBJ2-2	14	CASSERPNTGELFF	TGTGCCAGCAGTGAGAGGCCGAACACCGGGGAGCTGTTTTTT
TRBD2	few	TRBV18	TRBJ2-7	15	CASSTRGVSSYEQYF	TGTGCCAGCTCCACTCGGGGGGTGTCGTCCTACGAGCAGTACTTC
-	-	TRBV7-3	TRBJ2-2	16	CASSLITGMNTGELFF	TGTGCCAGCAGCTTAATAACAGGAATGAACACCGGGGAGCTGTTTTTT